These T cell receptor beta chains were read from a single sample in a study of cytomegalovirus exposure and HLA in healthy donors. Clones were sequenced by immunoSEQ multiplex PCR, and TCRdb holds only the in-frame ones, with some missing. The sample lists over 50,000 clones, roughly 92% seen once, with about 5.7% in the top ten. Sequences were obtained from PBMCs. All receptors derive from a man between 18 and 29 years old in good health and CMV-seropositive. CDR3s include the opening cysteine and the closing phenylalanine or tryptophan. The order of the fields is D gene, J gene, clone size, V gene, CDR3 protein, CDR3 DNA. D genes are given only for firm matches. A clone size is listed for some rows: how often the clone was seen (once, few, many), or a class if it is expanded.

d_gene: -
j_gene: TRBJ2-3
abundance: -
v_gene: TRBV11-2
CDR3aa: CASSLVRGSTDTQYF
CDR3nt: TGTGCCAGCAGCTTGGTTCGGGGTAGCACAGATACGCAGTATTTT

d_gene: TRBD2
j_gene: TRBJ2-7
abundance: -
v_gene: TRBV11-1
CDR3aa: CASSLAAGDYEQYF
CDR3nt: TGTGCCAGCAGCTTAGCAGCGGGGGACTACGAGCAGTACTTC

d_gene: TRBD2
j_gene: TRBJ2-7
abundance: few
v_gene: TRBV10-3
CDR3aa: CAISGTSGRSHEQYF
CDR3nt: TGTGCCATCAGTGGGACTAGCGGGAGGAGCCACGAGCAGTACTTC

d_gene: TRBD1
j_gene: TRBJ2-5
abundance: -
v_gene: TRBV2
CDR3aa: CASSEFYRTGGGTQYF
CDR3nt: TGTGCCAGCAGTGAATTTTATCGGACAGGGGGTGGCACCCAGTACTTC

d_gene: -
j_gene: TRBJ2-7
abundance: -
v_gene: TRBV28
CDR3aa: CASREGREDEQYF
CDR3nt: TGTGCCAGCCGGGAAGGGCGGGAAGACGAGCAGTACTTC

d_gene: -
j_gene: TRBJ1-1
abundance: -
v_gene: TRBV6-5
CDR3aa: CASSGTGQSTEAFF
CDR3nt: TGTGCCAGCAGTGGGACCGGACAGAGCACTGAAGCTTTCTTT

d_gene: -
j_gene: TRBJ1-2
abundance: -
v_gene: TRBV23-1
CDR3aa: CASSPRVDYGYTF
CDR3nt: TGCGCCAGCAGCCCCAGGGTAGACTATGGCTACACCTTC

d_gene: -
j_gene: TRBJ2-1
abundance: -
v_gene: TRBV5-1
CDR3aa: CASSLGSGEYNEQFF
CDR3nt: TGCGCCAGCAGCTTGGGGAGCGGAGAGTACAATGAGCAGTTCTTC

d_gene: -
j_gene: TRBJ1-3
abundance: -
v_gene: TRBV27
CDR3aa: CASSPRGQGNTIYF
CDR3nt: TGTGCCAGCAGTCCCCGAGGACAGGGAAACACCATATATTTT

d_gene: -
j_gene: TRBJ2-7
abundance: -
v_gene: TRBV28
CDR3aa: CASSYRQIYEQYF
CDR3nt: TGTGCCAGCAGTTACCGACAGATCTACGAGCAGTACTTC

d_gene: -
j_gene: TRBJ2-2
abundance: -
v_gene: TRBV27
CDR3aa: CASTPGLNTGELFF
CDR3nt: TGTGCCAGTACCCCGGGACTGAACACCGGGGAGCTGTTTTTT

d_gene: -
j_gene: TRBJ2-6
abundance: -
v_gene: TRBV27
CDR3aa: CASRARTEYSGANVLTF
CDR3nt: TGTGCCAGCAGGGCTCGGACAGAATACTCTGGGGCCAACGTCCTGACTTTC

d_gene: TRBD2
j_gene: TRBJ2-1
abundance: -
v_gene: TRBV27
CDR3aa: CASSSGTSGNVNEQFF
CDR3nt: TGTGCCAGCAGTTCAGGGACTAGCGGGAATGTGAATGAGCAGTTCTTC

d_gene: TRBD1
j_gene: TRBJ2-5
abundance: -
v_gene: TRBV28
CDR3aa: CATFTGGKKTQYF
CDR3nt: TGTGCCACCTTTACAGGGGGCAAAAAGACCCAGTACTTC

d_gene: TRBD2
j_gene: TRBJ2-2
abundance: -
v_gene: TRBV6-1
CDR3aa: CASSERLSGKATGELFF
CDR3nt: TGTGCCAGCAGTGAGAGATTGAGCGGGAAGGCCACCGGGGAGCTGTTTTTT

d_gene: -
j_gene: TRBJ2-1
abundance: -
v_gene: TRBV29-1
CDR3aa: CSVYLGGQFF
CDR3nt: TGCAGCGTCTACTTGGGGGGGCAGTTCTTC

d_gene: -
j_gene: TRBJ2-1
abundance: -
v_gene: TRBV29-1
CDR3aa: CSVGRLLDTLWGHNEQFF
CDR3nt: TGCAGCGTTGGTAGGCTATTGGACACCCTCTGGGGCCACAATGAGCAGTTCTTC

d_gene: -
j_gene: TRBJ2-5
abundance: -
v_gene: TRBV2
CDR3aa: CASSVTVRARETQYF
CDR3nt: TGTGCCAGCAGTGTGACAGTCAGGGCACGAGAGACCCAGTACTTC

d_gene: TRBD2
j_gene: TRBJ2-7
abundance: -
v_gene: TRBV14
CDR3aa: CASSQVIRAGGYEQYF
CDR3nt: TGTGCCAGCAGCCAAGTTATCCGGGCGGGAGGCTACGAGCAGTACTTC

d_gene: TRBD1
j_gene: TRBJ2-3
abundance: -
v_gene: TRBV10-2
CDR3aa: CASRTPGTGPTDTQYF
CDR3nt: TGCGCCAGCCGAACCCCCGGGACAGGACCCACAGATACGCAGTATTTT

d_gene: -
j_gene: TRBJ2-1
abundance: -
v_gene: TRBV7-9
CDR3aa: CASSLASDPYNEQFF
CDR3nt: TGTGCCAGCAGCCTGGCTAGCGACCCATACAATGAGCAGTTCTTC

d_gene: TRBD1
j_gene: TRBJ1-5
abundance: once
v_gene: TRBV28
CDR3aa: CASREFGQGMVESQPQHF
CDR3nt: TGTGCCAGCCGAGAATTCGGACAGGGGATGGTTGAGAGTCAGCCCCAGCATTTT

d_gene: TRBD1
j_gene: TRBJ2-2
abundance: -
v_gene: TRBV6-5
CDR3aa: CATSTGDTGELFF
CDR3nt: TGTGCCACCTCGACAGGGGACACCGGGGAGCTGTTTTTT

d_gene: TRBD2
j_gene: TRBJ2-7
abundance: -
v_gene: TRBV6-5
CDR3aa: CASNLGTSGVEQYF
CDR3nt: TGTGCCAGCAATCTCGGGACTAGCGGGGTCGAGCAGTACTTC

d_gene: TRBD1
j_gene: TRBJ1-5
abundance: -
v_gene: TRBV10-3
CDR3aa: CATTGVEDQPQHF
CDR3nt: TGTGCCACAACAGGGGTAGAGGATCAGCCCCAGCATTTT

d_gene: TRBD1
j_gene: TRBJ1-5
abundance: -
v_gene: TRBV28
CDR3aa: CASKNLDRDNQPQHF
CDR3nt: TGTGCCAGCAAAAATTTGGACAGGGACAATCAGCCCCAGCATTTT

d_gene: TRBD1
j_gene: TRBJ2-7
abundance: -
v_gene: TRBV30
CDR3aa: CAWSRDRGNEQYF
CDR3nt: TGTGCCTGGAGCCGGGACAGGGGGAACGAGCAGTACTTC

d_gene: TRBD1
j_gene: TRBJ2-6
abundance: -
v_gene: TRBV7-8
CDR3aa: CASSEGAMSGANVLTF
CDR3nt: TGTGCCAGCAGCGAGGGGGCGATGTCTGGGGCCAACGTCCTGACTTTC

d_gene: TRBD1
j_gene: TRBJ2-3
abundance: -
v_gene: TRBV28
CDR3aa: CASSSHRGLIMYF
CDR3nt: TGTGCCAGCAGTTCTCACAGGGGATTGATAATGTATTTT

d_gene: TRBD1
j_gene: TRBJ2-2
abundance: -
v_gene: TRBV25-1
CDR3aa: CASRSTGLGGELFF
CDR3nt: TGTGCCAGCAGGTCGACAGGGTTAGGCGGGGAGCTGTTTTTT

d_gene: -
j_gene: TRBJ1-2
abundance: -
v_gene: TRBV9
CDR3aa: CASSGDGRGFSPDGYTF
CDR3nt: TGTGCCAGCAGCGGAGATGGAAGAGGCTTCAGCCCAGATGGCTACACCTTC

d_gene: TRBD1
j_gene: TRBJ1-5
abundance: -
v_gene: TRBV27
CDR3aa: CASSLFLQGQNNQPQHF
CDR3nt: TGTGCCAGCAGTTTATTCCTCCAGGGACAGAACAATCAGCCCCAGCATTTT

d_gene: TRBD2
j_gene: TRBJ2-3
abundance: -
v_gene: TRBV7-3
CDR3aa: CASSLQRERSDTQYF
CDR3nt: TGTGCCAGCAGCTTACAGCGGGAGAGGTCAGATACGCAGTATTTT

d_gene: TRBD2
j_gene: TRBJ2-1
abundance: -
v_gene: TRBV4-1
CDR3aa: CASSPRTSGSSNEQFF
CDR3nt: TGCGCCAGCAGCCCGCGGACTAGCGGGAGTAGCAATGAGCAGTTCTTC

d_gene: TRBD2
j_gene: TRBJ2-2
abundance: -
v_gene: TRBV5-5
CDR3aa: CASSLGREWNTGELFF
CDR3nt: TGTGCCAGCAGCTTGGGGCGGGAGTGGAACACCGGGGAGCTGTTTTTT

d_gene: -
j_gene: TRBJ2-7
abundance: -
v_gene: TRBV5-6
CDR3aa: CASSPRVPYEQYF
CDR3nt: TGTGCCAGCAGCCCCAGGGTCCCCTACGAGCAGTACTTC

d_gene: TRBD1
j_gene: TRBJ1-1
abundance: -
v_gene: TRBV28
CDR3aa: CASSWTGLMNTEAFF
CDR3nt: TGTGCCAGCAGTTGGACAGGGCTCATGAACACTGAAGCTTTCTTT

d_gene: TRBD1
j_gene: TRBJ1-2
abundance: once
v_gene: TRBV6-5
CDR3aa: CASRRGQGLSYTF
CDR3nt: TGTGCCAGCAGACGGGGACAGGGGCTGAGCTACACCTTC

d_gene: TRBD1
j_gene: TRBJ1-2
abundance: -
v_gene: TRBV28
CDR3aa: CASRRTPGTGYGYTF
CDR3nt: TGTGCCAGCAGACGCACACCCGGGACAGGGTATGGCTACACCTTC

d_gene: -
j_gene: TRBJ2-5
abundance: -
v_gene: TRBV30
CDR3aa: CAWAGGLQETQYF
CDR3nt: TGTGCCTGGGCCGGGGGACTCCAAGAGACCCAGTACTTC

d_gene: TRBD1
j_gene: TRBJ2-5
abundance: once
v_gene: TRBV19
CDR3aa: CASSTRTGGETQYF
CDR3nt: TGTGCCAGTAGTACGCGGACAGGGGGAGAGACCCAGTACTTC

d_gene: -
j_gene: TRBJ1-5
abundance: few
v_gene: TRBV4-1
CDR3aa: CASSHQGADQPQHF
CDR3nt: TGCGCCAGCAGCCATCAGGGTGCGGATCAGCCCCAGCATTTT

d_gene: -
j_gene: TRBJ1-3
abundance: -
v_gene: TRBV4-1
CDR3aa: CASSQVLPASSGNTIYF
CDR3nt: TGCGCCAGCAGCCAAGTATTGCCCGCTAGCTCTGGAAACACCATATATTTT

d_gene: -
j_gene: TRBJ2-1
abundance: -
v_gene: TRBV28
CDR3aa: CASRGALRVDEQFF
CDR3nt: TGTGCCAGCAGGGGAGCTCTCCGTGTGGATGAGCAGTTCTTC

d_gene: -
j_gene: TRBJ2-7
abundance: medium-sized
v_gene: TRBV29-1
CDR3aa: CSVRHREGNEQYF
CDR3nt: TGCAGCGTCCGGCACAGGGAGGGAAACGAGCAGTACTTC

d_gene: -
j_gene: TRBJ2-7
abundance: once
v_gene: TRBV27
CDR3aa: CASSFPFYEQYF
CDR3nt: TGTGCCAGCAGTTTCCCCTTCTACGAGCAGTACTTC

d_gene: TRBD1
j_gene: TRBJ1-2
abundance: -
v_gene: TRBV2
CDR3aa: CASSDRGIYGYTF
CDR3nt: TGTGCCAGCAGTGACAGGGGGATCTATGGCTACACCTTC

d_gene: -
j_gene: TRBJ2-1
abundance: -
v_gene: TRBV5-1
CDR3aa: CASSLDGSLGNEQFF
CDR3nt: TGCGCCAGCAGCTTGGACGGGAGTCTCGGTAATGAGCAGTTCTTC

d_gene: TRBD1
j_gene: TRBJ1-4
abundance: -
v_gene: TRBV9
CDR3aa: CASSVTGRANEKLFF
CDR3nt: TGTGCCAGCAGCGTGACAGGGAGAGCTAATGAAAAACTGTTTTTT

d_gene: TRBD2
j_gene: TRBJ2-1
abundance: -
v_gene: TRBV2
CDR3aa: CASTPGGLAGGNEQFF
CDR3nt: TGTGCCAGCACCCCTGGGGGACTAGCGGGAGGGAATGAGCAGTTCTTC